The 3 T cell receptor beta chains given below trace back to one sample, sequenced in a study of T cells expressing NK-cell markers. From its re-call of the 5' RACE reads, TCRdb lists each CDR3 protein once, without DNA. The sample holds about 450,000 distinct CDR3 sequences. Material for sequencing was blood T cells: a sorted CD56 or NKG2C T cell subset, CD4+ or CD8+ T cells, or bulk PBMC T cells (not recorded which). These receptors were obtained from a woman between 18 and 70 years old in good health.

The V and J genes are TRBV5-1 and TRBJ1-4; the D call from TCRdb, TRBD1, cannot be confirmed without DNA. This CDR3 spans 16 amino acids. Germline lookup yields CDR1 SGHRS and CDR2 YFSETQ. The CDR3 here is CASSPPLGGTNEKLFF. Complete variable domain (other parts from reference TRBV5-1 and TRBJ1-4): KAGVTQTPRYLIKTRGQQVTLSCSPISGHRSVSWYQQTPGQGLQFLFEYFSETQRNKGNFPGRFSGRQFSNSRSEMNVSTLELGDSALYLCASSPPLGGTNEKLFFGSGTQLSVL.

The CDR3 sequence is CASSLNTGDSGNTIYF. The rearrangement links TRBV5-1 to TRBJ1-3; TCRdb lists TRBD1, though no DNA is available to test this call. The CDR3 has 16 residues. The germline CDR1 and CDR2 sequences are SGHRS and YFSETQ. The complete variable domain, with remaining parts taken from reference TRBV5-1 and TRBJ1-3, reads KAGVTQTPRYLIKTRGQQVTLSCSPISGHRSVSWYQQTPGQGLQFLFEYFSETQRNKGNFPGRFSGRQFSNSRSEMNVSTLELGDSALYLCASSLNTGDSGNTIYFGEGSWLTVV.

This rearrangement joins TRBV20-1 to TRBJ2-3. Germline V gene lookup returns CDR1 DFQATT and CDR2 SNEGSKA (reference sequence). CDR3 length: 14 residues. The CDR3 loop reads CSARKVTSTDTQYF.